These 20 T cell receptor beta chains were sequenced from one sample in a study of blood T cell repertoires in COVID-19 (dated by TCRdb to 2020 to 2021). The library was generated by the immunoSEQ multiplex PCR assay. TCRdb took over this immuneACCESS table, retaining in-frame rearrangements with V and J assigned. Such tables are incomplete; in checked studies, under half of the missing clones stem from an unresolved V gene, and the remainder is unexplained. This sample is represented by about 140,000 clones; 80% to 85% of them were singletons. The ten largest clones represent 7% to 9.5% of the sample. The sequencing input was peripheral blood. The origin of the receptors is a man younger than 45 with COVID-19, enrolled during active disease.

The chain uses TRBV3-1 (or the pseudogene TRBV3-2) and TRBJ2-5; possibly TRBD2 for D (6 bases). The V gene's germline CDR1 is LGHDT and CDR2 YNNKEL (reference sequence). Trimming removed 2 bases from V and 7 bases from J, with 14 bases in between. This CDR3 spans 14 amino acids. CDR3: CASSQSETRGTQYF. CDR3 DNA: TGTGCCAGCAGCCAATCGGAGACTAGGGGGACCCAGTACTTC.

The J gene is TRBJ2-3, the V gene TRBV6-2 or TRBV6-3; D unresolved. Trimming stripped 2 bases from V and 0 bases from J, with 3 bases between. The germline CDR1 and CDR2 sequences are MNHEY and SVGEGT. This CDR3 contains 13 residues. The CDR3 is CASSYTSTDTQYF. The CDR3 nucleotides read TGTGCCAGCAGTTACACTAGCACAGATACGCAGTATTTT.

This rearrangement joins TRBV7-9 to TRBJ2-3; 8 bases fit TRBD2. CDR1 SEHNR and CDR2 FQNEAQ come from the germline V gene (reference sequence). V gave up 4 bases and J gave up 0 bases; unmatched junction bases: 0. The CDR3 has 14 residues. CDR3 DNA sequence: TGTGCCAGCAGCTCTAGCGGGAGCACAGATACGCAGTATTTT. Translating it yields CASSSSGSTDTQYF.

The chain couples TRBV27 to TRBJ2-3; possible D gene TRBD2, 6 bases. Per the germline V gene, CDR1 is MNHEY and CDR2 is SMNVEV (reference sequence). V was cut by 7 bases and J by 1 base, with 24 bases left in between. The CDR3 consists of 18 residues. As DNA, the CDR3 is TGTGCCAGCAATGCAGCGGGTCGGAGTTCAAAAGGCACAGATACGCAGTATTTT. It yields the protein CASNAAGRSSKGTDTQYF.

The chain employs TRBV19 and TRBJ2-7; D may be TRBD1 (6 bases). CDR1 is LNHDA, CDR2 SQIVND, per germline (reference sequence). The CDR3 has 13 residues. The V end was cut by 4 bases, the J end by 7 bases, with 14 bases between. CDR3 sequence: CASSTSRGREQYF. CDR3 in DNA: TGTGCCAGTAGTACAAGCAGGGGAAGGGAGCAGTACTTC.

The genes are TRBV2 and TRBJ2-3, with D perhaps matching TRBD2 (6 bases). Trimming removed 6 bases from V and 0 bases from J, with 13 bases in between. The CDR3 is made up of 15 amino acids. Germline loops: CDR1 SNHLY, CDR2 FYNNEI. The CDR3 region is CASRVTSPSTDTQYF. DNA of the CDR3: TGTGCCAGCAGGGTTACTAGCCCAAGCACAGATACGCAGTATTTT. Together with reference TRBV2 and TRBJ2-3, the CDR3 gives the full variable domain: EPEVTQTPSHQVTQMGQEVILRCVPISNHLYFYWYRQILGQKVEFLVSFYNNEISEKSEIFDDQFSVERPDGSNFTLKIRSTKLEDSAMYFCASRVTSPSTDTQYFGPGTRLTVL.

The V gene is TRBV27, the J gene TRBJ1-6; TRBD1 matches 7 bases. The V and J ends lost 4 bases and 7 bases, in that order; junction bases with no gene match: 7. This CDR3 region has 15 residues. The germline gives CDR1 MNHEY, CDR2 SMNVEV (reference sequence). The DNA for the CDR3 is TGTGCCAGCAGTTCCGACAGGGTTCAGAATTCACCCCTCCACTTT. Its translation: CASSSDRVQNSPLHF.

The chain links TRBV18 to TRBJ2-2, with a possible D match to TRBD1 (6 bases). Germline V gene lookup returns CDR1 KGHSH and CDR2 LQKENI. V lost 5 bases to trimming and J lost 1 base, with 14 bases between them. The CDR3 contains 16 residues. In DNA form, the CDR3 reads TGTGCCAGCTCAGTCGGACAGAAGAAGAACACCGGGGAGCTGTTTTTT. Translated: CASSVGQKKNTGELFF.

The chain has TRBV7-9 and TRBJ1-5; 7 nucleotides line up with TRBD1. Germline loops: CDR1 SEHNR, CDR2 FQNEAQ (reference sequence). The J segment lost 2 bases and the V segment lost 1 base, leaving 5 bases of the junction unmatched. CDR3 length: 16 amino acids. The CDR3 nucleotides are TGTGCCAGCAGCTTAGAAGGGGGCCGGGGCAATCAGCCCCAGCATTTT. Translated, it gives CASSLEGGRGNQPQHF.

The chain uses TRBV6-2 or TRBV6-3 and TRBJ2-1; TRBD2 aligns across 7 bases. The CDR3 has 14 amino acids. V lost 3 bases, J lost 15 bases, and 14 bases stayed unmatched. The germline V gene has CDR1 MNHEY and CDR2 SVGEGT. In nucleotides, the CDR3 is TGTGCCAGCAGTTATAGAAGCGGGACTCCCGAAAGGTTCTTC. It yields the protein CASSYRSGTPERFF.

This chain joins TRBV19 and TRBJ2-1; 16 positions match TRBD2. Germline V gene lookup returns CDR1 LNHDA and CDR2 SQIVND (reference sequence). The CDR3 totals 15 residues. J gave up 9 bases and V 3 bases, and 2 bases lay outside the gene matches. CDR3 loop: CASSMGLAGGGEQFF. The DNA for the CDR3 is TGTGCCAGTAGTATGGGACTAGCGGGAGGGGGTGAGCAGTTCTTC.

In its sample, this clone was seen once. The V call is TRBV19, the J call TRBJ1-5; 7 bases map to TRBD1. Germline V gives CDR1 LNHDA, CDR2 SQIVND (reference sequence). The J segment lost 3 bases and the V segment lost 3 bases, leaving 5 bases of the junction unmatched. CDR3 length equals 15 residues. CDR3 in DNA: TGTGCCAGTAGTATGGGGGACAGTTCCAATCAGCCCCAGCATTTT. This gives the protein CASSMGDSSNQPQHF.

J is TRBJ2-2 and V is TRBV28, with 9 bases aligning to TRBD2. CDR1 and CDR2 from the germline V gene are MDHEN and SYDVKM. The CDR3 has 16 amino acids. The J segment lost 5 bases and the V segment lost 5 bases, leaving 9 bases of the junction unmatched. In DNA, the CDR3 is TGTGCCAGCAGTCTTATTAGCGGGAGCGGGACCGGGGAGCTGTTTTTT. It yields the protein CASSLISGSGTGELFF. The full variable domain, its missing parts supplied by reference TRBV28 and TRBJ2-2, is DVKVTQSSRYLVKRTGEKVFLECVQDMDHENMFWYRQDPGLGLRLIYFSYDVKMKEKGDIPEGYSVSREKKERFSLILESASTNQTSMYLCASSLISGSGTGELFFGEGSRLTVL.

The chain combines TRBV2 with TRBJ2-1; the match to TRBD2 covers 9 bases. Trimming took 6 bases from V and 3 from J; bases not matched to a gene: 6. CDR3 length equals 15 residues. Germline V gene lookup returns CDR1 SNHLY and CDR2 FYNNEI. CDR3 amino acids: CASRGGGENYNEQFF. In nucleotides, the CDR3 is TGTGCCAGCAGGGGCGGGGGGGAAAACTACAATGAGCAGTTCTTC.

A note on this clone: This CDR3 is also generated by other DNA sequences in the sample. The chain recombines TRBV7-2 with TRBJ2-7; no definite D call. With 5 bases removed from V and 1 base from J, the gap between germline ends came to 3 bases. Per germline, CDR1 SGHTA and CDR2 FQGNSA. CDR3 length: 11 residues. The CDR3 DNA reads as TGTGCCAGCAGCCTTTCCTACGAGCAGTACTTC. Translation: CASSLSYEQYF.

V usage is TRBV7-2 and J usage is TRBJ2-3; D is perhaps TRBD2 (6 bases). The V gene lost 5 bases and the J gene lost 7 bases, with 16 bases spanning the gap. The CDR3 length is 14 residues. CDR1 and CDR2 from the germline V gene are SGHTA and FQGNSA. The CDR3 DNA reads TGTGCCAGCAGCGAAATATTTGCGGGGAATACGCAGTATTTT. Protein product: CASSEIFAGNTQYF.

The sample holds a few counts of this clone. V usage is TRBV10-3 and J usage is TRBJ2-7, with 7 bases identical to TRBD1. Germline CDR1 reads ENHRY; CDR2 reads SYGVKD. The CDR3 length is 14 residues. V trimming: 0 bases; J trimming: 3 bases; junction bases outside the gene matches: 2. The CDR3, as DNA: TGTGCCATCAGTGAGTCGGCAGGGGGCTACGAGCAGTACTTC. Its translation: CAISESAGGYEQYF.

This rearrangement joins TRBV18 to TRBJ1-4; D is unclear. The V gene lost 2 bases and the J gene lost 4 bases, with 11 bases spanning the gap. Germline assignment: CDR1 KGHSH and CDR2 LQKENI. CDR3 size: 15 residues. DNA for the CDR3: TGTGCCAGCTCACCAGATATCAGTCTTAATGAAAAACTGTTTTTT. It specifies CASSPDISLNEKLFF.

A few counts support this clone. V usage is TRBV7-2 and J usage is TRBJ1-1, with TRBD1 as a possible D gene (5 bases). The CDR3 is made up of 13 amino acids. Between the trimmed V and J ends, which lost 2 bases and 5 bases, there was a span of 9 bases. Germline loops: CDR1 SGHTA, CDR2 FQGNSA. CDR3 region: CASSLKGVTEAFF. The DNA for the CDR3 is TGTGCCAGCAGCTTAAAAGGGGTTACTGAAGCTTTCTTT.

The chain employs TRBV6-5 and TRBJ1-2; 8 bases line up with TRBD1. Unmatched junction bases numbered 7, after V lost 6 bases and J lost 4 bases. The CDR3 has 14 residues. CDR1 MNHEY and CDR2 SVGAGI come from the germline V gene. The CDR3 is CASRDRALLYGYTF. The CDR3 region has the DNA TGTGCCAGCAGGGACAGGGCACTCCTCTATGGCTACACCTTC.